This TCR beta chain was profiled in a study of identical twins. TCRdb called the 5' RACE reads again in MiXCR, with one record for every CDR3 protein. There are 200,000 to 250,000 distinct CDR3 sequences in the sample; about 7.5% occur only once, and roughly 2% lies in the top ten. CDR1 is DFQATT, CDR2 SNEGSKA, per germline (reference sequence). The CDR3 runs to 16 residues. The J segment lost 7 bases and the V segment lost 6 bases, leaving 16 bases of the junction unmatched. This sample was also put to use in a study of yellow fever vaccine responses in identical twins.

V and J are TRBV20-1 and TRBJ2-7; 12 bases line up with TRBD2. Material for sequencing was memory (CD45RO+) T cells sorted from blood. The TCR sequence derives from a woman under 30 in good health. For the CDR3, the DNA is TGCAGTGCGCACGTGCTAGCGGGAGGGCCATCGAGGGAGCAGTACTTC. It encodes CSAHVLAGGPSREQYF.